These 12 T cell receptor beta chains came from one sample sequenced in a study of T cell responses to AZD1222 COVID-19 vaccine. TCRdb's table, derived via immunoSEQ multiplex PCR, lists solely in-frame clones and lacks some. The sample contains approximately 100,000 clones, 88% of which appear only once. Sequencing was performed on peripheral blood, taken on day 0 of AZD1222 vaccination. The receptor source for this set is an adult in good health.

The chain employs TRBV7-2 and TRBJ2-2, with D possibly called TRBD1 or TRBD2 (5 bases each). The V end was cut by 1 base, the J end by 6 bases, with 21 bases between. The CDR3 consists of 18 residues. Germline V lookup: CDR1 SGHTA, CDR2 FQGNSA. CDR3 bases: TGTGCCAGCAGCTTAGGCCCCCTGAGGGGAGTAAGACCCGGGGAGCTGTTTTTT. Amino acid sequence: CASSLGPLRGVRPGELFF.

The CDR3 sequence is CASSSVSSGSFYEQYF. Here the CDR3 DNA reads TGTGCCAGTTCCAGTGTCTCTAGCGGGAGTTTCTACGAGCAGTACTTC. The gene calls are TRBV19 and TRBJ2-7; 10 nucleotides agree with TRBD2. Germline CDR1 and CDR2: LNHDA and SQIVND (reference sequence). The trim removed 8 bases at V and 3 bases at J, leaving 13 bases unmatched. This CDR3 is built from 16 residues.

The rearrangement joins TRBV10-3 to TRBJ2-1, with 7 bases aligning to TRBD2. Germline-derived CDR1 and CDR2 are ENHRY and SYGVKD. This CDR3 spans 14 amino acids. V lost 0 bases and J lost 10; bases outside the gene matches: 6. CDR3 in DNA: TGTGCCATCAGTGAGTCGAGGGGAGGGGACGAGCAGTTCTTC. The encoded protein is CAISESRGGDEQFF.

By sample fraction, this clone is medium-sized (0.01 to 0.1%). The chain links TRBV3-1 (or the pseudogene TRBV3-2) to TRBJ2-7; 7 bases fit TRBD2. CDR1 LGHDT and CDR2 YNNKEL come from the germline V gene (reference sequence). J was trimmed by 5 bases and V by 4 bases; bases with no gene match: 11. This CDR3 has 15 residues. CDR3 nucleotide sequence: TGTGCCAGCAGCCCCCAGGCGGCGGGAGACCACGAGCAGTACTTC. Translation: CASSPQAAGDHEQYF.

This chain uses TRBV6-5 with TRBJ2-1; D not resolved. There are 15 residues in the CDR3. Per the germline V gene, CDR1 is MNHEY and CDR2 is SVGAGI. Trimming left V 7 bases short and J 1 base short, with 14 bases between. CDR3 amino acids: CASILRSYSYNEQFF. The CDR3 nucleotides are TGTGCCAGCATCCTTAGGAGTTATTCCTACAATGAGCAGTTCTTC.

V and J are TRBV4-3 and TRBJ2-7; 8 nucleotides align to TRBD1. The CDR3 runs to 14 residues. V lost 6 bases and J lost 1; bases outside the gene matches: 5. Germline values: CDR1 LGHNA, CDR2 YSLEER. CDR3 amino acids: CASSPGTGSYEQYF. The CDR3 nucleotides read TGCGCCAGCAGTCCTGGGACAGGTTCCTACGAGCAGTACTTC.

The CDR3 sequence is CASSQWARNQPQHF. CDR3 coding DNA: TGTGCCAGCAGTCAATGGGCCCGAAATCAGCCCCAGCATTTT. The chain joins TRBV27 to TRBJ1-5; D unclear. CDR1 and CDR2 (germline): MNHEY, SMNVEV (reference sequence). CDR3 length: 14 amino acids. V lost 5 bases, J lost 4 bases, and 12 bases lay in between.

The sample holds a few counts of this clone. The CDR3: CAPLGQAQETQYF. In nucleotides, the CDR3 is TGCGCCCCCTTGGGGCAGGCTCAAGAGACCCAGTACTTC. The chain is built from TRBV10-1 and TRBJ2-5, with D tentatively TRBD1 (5 bases). This CDR3 is built from 13 residues. The germline V gene has CDR1 WNHNN and CDR2 SYGVQD (reference sequence). V was trimmed by 11 bases and J by 2 bases, leaving 15 bases between them.

The chain recombines TRBV4-2 with TRBJ2-3; D remains unclear. This CDR3 contains 13 residues. V was pared by 0 bases and J by 5 bases, with 6 bases between. Germline V gene data show CDR1 as LGHNA and CDR2 as YNFKEQ. CDR3 in DNA: TGTGCCAGCAGCCAAGATCATAGAGATACGCAGTATTTT. Residues: CASSQDHRDTQYF.

J is TRBJ2-1 and V is TRBV6-6, with D perhaps TRBD1 (6 bases). In germline, CDR1 is MNHNY, CDR2 SVGAGI (reference sequence). The CDR3 has 14 residues. The V end lost 6 bases, the J end lost 8 bases, and 17 bases lay between the germline ends. The CDR3 coding sequence is TGTGCCAGCAGCCCGGGACACTCCTCCGATGAGCAGTTCTTC. As protein: CASSPGHSSDEQFF.

J is TRBJ2-5 and V is TRBV6-2 or TRBV6-3; D is unclear. The CDR3 totals 12 residues. Germline V lookup: CDR1 MNHEY, CDR2 SVGEGT. V lost 3 bases to trimming and J lost 0 bases, with 2 bases between them. The CDR3 sequence: CASSYDQETQYF. The CDR3 DNA is TGTGCCAGCAGTTATGACCAAGAGACCCAGTACTTC.

This chain connects TRBV7-2 to TRBJ1-2; D gene ambiguous. Deletions cut 1 base from V and 2 bases from J, with 8 bases between. This CDR3 spans 14 amino acids. Germline-derived CDR1 and CDR2 are SGHTA and FQGNSA. The CDR3 sequence is CASSLGSINYGYTF. The CDR3 region has the DNA TGTGCCAGCAGCTTAGGAAGCATAAACTATGGCTACACCTTC.